This T cell receptor (beta chain) emerged from a study of human T cells and chemical hapten exposure. Noted time point: patch test 1, 2 weeks after DPC sensitization. The treatment denotes: therapeutic diphenylcyclopropenone sensitization with weekly scalp DPC. The CDR3 totals 13 residues. CDR1 is SGHRS and CDR2 is YFSETQ in the germline V gene. V dropped 4 bases and J dropped 1 base, with 8 bases sitting between them. Concerning this clonotype itself: Its antigen is undetermined.

Findings and limits, study-wide: Expanded TCRs grouped into significantly more large CDR3 similarity clusters than controls produced.

In TCRdb, the RACE reads were re-called with MiXCR into one record per CDR3 protein. The sample contains roughly 180,000 distinct CDR3 sequences, around 24% of which appear only once. The gene calls are TRBV5-1 and TRBJ1-1; D gene ambiguous. Sequenced here: whole blood, sampled in connection with sensitization to the hapten diphenylcyclopropenone (DPC). The TCR originated in a woman aged 45 to 65 with alopecia areata. Some clones in this sample may be carry-over from other donors' samples. The CDR3 is CASSPVSNTEAFF. CDR3 DNA: TGCGCCAGCAGCCCCGTGTCGAACACTGAAGCTTTCTTT.